One and the same sample provided the 25 T cell receptor beta chains below, sequenced in a study of blood T cell repertoires in COVID-19 (dated by TCRdb to about 2020). The receptor library was made with the immunoSEQ multiplex PCR assay. TCRdb holds this immuneACCESS table with in-frame rearrangements only. Some clones are missing; in checked studies, unresolved V genes explain under half, and the rest has no known cause. The sample includes roughly 400,000 clones, with approximately 88% observed a single time. Jointly, the top ten make up 2% to 2.5% of the sample. Sequenced material: PBMCs or T cells enriched from blood (not recorded which). The receptors originated from a woman in her forties with acute COVID-19.

This clone was observed a single time. This chain joins TRBV6-1 and TRBJ1-2; 7 bases map to TRBD1. The trim removed 3 bases at V and 6 bases at J, leaving 7 bases unmatched. CDR1 is MNHNS, CDR2 SASEGT, per germline. The CDR3 extends over 14 amino acids. CDR3 in DNA: TGTGCCAGCAGTGATGCAGGGGGTGAAGATGGCTACACCTTC. Amino acid sequence: CASSDAGGEDGYTF.

CDR3 in DNA: TGTGCCAGCAGCCCCCTTCCGAGTCCCGAGCAGTACTTC. As protein: CASSPLPSPEQYF. The chain couples TRBV7-8 to TRBJ2-7; unclear D gene. This CDR3 is 13 amino acids long. Trimming cost V 5 bases and J 6 bases, with 14 bases left between them. Looked up from germline, CDR1 is SGHVS and CDR2 is FQNEAQ.

The V and J genes are TRBV12-5 and TRBJ2-2; D is uncertain. Germline values: CDR1 LGHNT, CDR2 FRNRAP. This CDR3 has 17 residues. Trimming removed 0 bases at V and 1 base at J, with 12 bases between. CDR3 region: CASGLVWAGWNTGELFF. In DNA form, the CDR3 reads TGTGCTAGTGGTTTGGTATGGGCAGGATGGAACACCGGGGAGCTGTTTTTT.

J is TRBJ1-2 and V is TRBV5-6; D not certain. Germline-derived CDR1 and CDR2 are SGHDT and YYEEEE. Trimming removed 5 bases from V and 4 bases from J, with 18 bases in between. The CDR3 contains 15 residues. CDR3: CASRVGPGESYGYTF. The DNA for the CDR3 is TGTGCCAGCAGGGTTGGACCCGGGGAAAGCTATGGCTACACCTTC.

The chain carries TRBV11-2 and TRBJ2-1; TRBD2 matches 7 bases. Trimming removed 4 bases from V and 0 bases from J; junction bases left unmatched: 9. The CDR3 is made up of 17 amino acids. In germline, CDR1 is SGHAT, CDR2 FQNNGV. The CDR3 bases are TGTGCCAGCAGCTCCCTGGGGACTACCCGCTCCTACAATGAGCAGTTCTTC. Translating it yields CASSSLGTTRSYNEQFF.

This rearrangement joins TRBV6-5 to TRBJ2-5; the match to TRBD2 covers 7 bases. With V trimmed by 5 bases and J by 5 bases, 2 bases remained unmatched. CDR3 length equals 12 residues. CDR1 MNHEY and CDR2 SVGAGI come from the germline V gene. CDR3 in DNA: TGTGCCAGCAGTCGGCGGGGGGAGACCCAGTACTTC. Translated, it gives CASSRRGETQYF.

The chain links TRBV19 to TRBJ1-4, with TRBD1 matching over 9 bases. The CDR3 runs to 13 residues. Per the germline V gene, CDR1 is LNHDA and CDR2 is SQIVND (reference sequence). Trimming at V came to 8 bases and at J to 6 bases, leaving 4 bases not matched to a gene. The CDR3 reads CASLGQGDEKLFF. The CDR3 region has the DNA TGTGCCAGTCTGGGACAGGGAGATGAAAAACTGTTTTTT. Full variable domain (outside the CDR3, taken from reference TRBV19 and TRBJ1-4): DGGITQSPKYLFRKEGQNVTLSCEQNLNHDAMYWYRQDPGQGLRLIYYSQIVNDFQKGDIAEGYSVSREKKESFPLTVTSAQKNPTAFYLCASLGQGDEKLFFGSGTQLSVL.

The rearrangement uses TRBV18 and TRBJ2-7; D is unclear. V lost 2 bases and J lost 4, with 15 bases in between. The CDR3 consists of 15 residues. Per the germline V gene, CDR1 is KGHSH and CDR2 is LQKENI. This chain's CDR3 is CASSPSRQNPYEQYF. CDR3 bases: TGTGCCAGCTCACCATCCAGGCAGAATCCTTACGAGCAGTACTTC.

This chain uses TRBV25-1 with TRBJ1-1, with a weak D call TRBD1 (6 bases). V was pared by 5 bases and J by 0 bases, with 10 bases between. Per the germline V gene, CDR1 is MGHDK and CDR2 is SYGVNS. This CDR3 contains 14 residues. This CDR3 is CASSPDSMNTEAFF. DNA for the CDR3: TGTGCCAGCAGTCCGGACAGTATGAACACTGAAGCTTTCTTT. Full variable domain (remainder filled in from reference TRBV25-1 and TRBJ1-1): EADIYQTPRYLVIGTGKKITLECSQTMGHDKMYWYQQDPGMELHLIHYSYGVNSTEKGDLSSESTVSRIRTEHFPLTLESARPSHTSQYLCASSPDSMNTEAFFGQGTRLTVV.

The V call is TRBV6-5, the J call TRBJ1-1, with D perhaps TRBD1 (5 bases). Trimming shortened V by 8 bases and J by 5 bases, and 15 bases separated the two germline ends. There are 13 residues in the CDR3. Germline CDR1 is MNHEY and CDR2 is SVGAGI. The CDR3: CASARGGETEAFF. The CDR3 DNA sequence: TGTGCCAGCGCTCGGGGGGGAGAGACTGAAGCTTTCTTT.

The chain recombines TRBV5-1 with TRBJ1-1; possible D gene TRBD1, 6 bases. The CDR3 is 15 residues long. V dropped 4 bases and J dropped 1 base, with 14 bases sitting between them. Germline values: CDR1 SGHRS, CDR2 YFSETQ. The CDR3 loop reads CASSPTLTGNTEAFF. CDR3 nucleotide sequence: TGCGCCAGCAGCCCGACACTGACAGGGAACACTGAAGCTTTCTTT.

J is TRBJ2-2 and V is TRBV3-1 (or the pseudogene TRBV3-2); D gene unclear. V shed 1 base and J shed 8 bases, with 5 bases lying between them. This CDR3 has 12 amino acids. Germline CDR1 LGHDT, CDR2 YNNKEL (reference sequence). CDR3 amino acids: CASSQVTGELFF. CDR3 nucleotides: TGTGCCAGCAGCCAAGTAACAGGGGAGCTGTTTTTT.

V and J are TRBV13 and TRBJ2-7; the match to TRBD1 covers 8 bases. Losses at the gene ends were 6 bases for V and 1 base for J; bases not matched to a gene: 5. CDR1 is PRHDT, CDR2 FYEKMQ, per germline (reference sequence). The CDR3 contains 14 residues. For the CDR3, the DNA is TGTGCCAGCAGGATGACAGGGGAGTCCTACGAGCAGTACTTC. This sequence encodes CASRMTGESYEQYF.

The rearrangement uses TRBV30 and TRBJ2-7; 11 bases are a match to TRBD1. Germline loops: CDR1 GTSNPN, CDR2 SVGIG (reference sequence). V lost 4 bases, J lost 7 bases, and 9 bases stayed unmatched. This CDR3 has 14 residues. The CDR3 bases are TGTGCCTGGACCCCCGGGACAGGGGGACGGGAGCAGTACTTC. The encoded protein is CAWTPGTGGREQYF.

The rearrangement links TRBV10-3 to TRBJ2-6; the match to TRBD1 covers 8 bases. Germline V lookup: CDR1 ENHRY, CDR2 SYGVKD. Germline trimming cut 2 bases from V and 4 bases from J; bases unmatched to any gene: 13. The CDR3 runs 19 residues. CDR3: CAISETYPTGVPGANVLTF. The CDR3 bases are TGTGCCATCAGTGAGACCTACCCGACAGGGGTCCCCGGGGCCAACGTCCTGACTTTC.

The chain carries TRBV7-9 and TRBJ1-6; D gene ambiguous. Germline CDR1 is SEHNR and CDR2 is FQNEAQ (reference sequence). The CDR3 extends over 13 amino acids. V lost 3 bases, J lost 8 bases, and 8 bases lay in between. The CDR3 nucleotides are TGTGCCAGCAGCTTTCTCGTTGATTCACCCCTCCACTTT. Its translation is CASSFLVDSPLHF.

V is TRBV11-2 and J is TRBJ1-6; D gene ambiguous. This CDR3 spans 14 amino acids. Germline loops: CDR1 SGHAT, CDR2 FQNNGV. The V gene lost 1 base and the J gene lost 8 bases, with 9 bases spanning the gap. The CDR3 protein is CASSLALEHSPLHF. CDR3 coding DNA: TGTGCCAGCAGCTTAGCATTAGAGCATTCACCCCTCCACTTT.

This clone was seen more than once but under ten times. This chain connects TRBV2 to TRBJ2-2; D unclear. CDR1 and CDR2 (germline): SNHLY, FYNNEI. There are 12 residues in the CDR3. V was cut by 5 bases and J by 2 bases, with 3 bases left in between. The CDR3 loop is CASSSNTGELFF. In DNA, the CDR3 is TGTGCCAGCAGTAGCAACACCGGGGAGCTGTTTTTT. Combining the CDR3 with reference TRBV2 and TRBJ2-2 gives the whole variable domain EPEVTQTPSHQVTQMGQEVILRCVPISNHLYFYWYRQILGQKVEFLVSFYNNEISEKSEIFDDQFSVERPDGSNFTLKIRSTKLEDSAMYFCASSSNTGELFFGEGSRLTVL.

The chain employs TRBV5-6 and TRBJ2-7; D may be TRBD1 (5 bases). The V gene's germline CDR1 is SGHDT and CDR2 YYEEEE. The CDR3 has 16 amino acids. V was clipped by 0 bases and J by 4 bases, with 17 bases between them. The CDR3 region is CASSLGQGPRSYEQYF. Here the CDR3 DNA reads TGTGCCAGCAGCTTGGGGCAGGGCCCCCGCTCGTACGAGCAGTACTTC.

Only one count was recorded for this clone. The chain joins TRBV4-1 to TRBJ2-2; 10 bases match TRBD1. The CDR3 runs 15 residues. Per germline, CDR1 MGHRA and CDR2 YSYEKL. Unmatched junction bases numbered 1, after V lost 1 base and J lost 5 bases. The CDR3 sequence: CASSQGQGATGELFF. Written as DNA, the CDR3 is TGCGCCAGCAGCCAAGGACAGGGGGCAACCGGGGAGCTGTTTTTT.

V and J are TRBV9 and TRBJ1-3, with TRBD1 matching 7 bases. The trim removed 9 bases at V and 2 bases at J, leaving 8 bases unmatched. The CDR3 has 14 residues. Germline CDR1 is SGDLS and CDR2 is YYNGEE. The CDR3 bases are TGTGCCACCTCGTCGACAGGGACTGGAAACACCATATATTTT. This translates into CATSSTGTGNTIYF.

Only one count was recorded for this clone. This chain uses TRBV5-1 with TRBJ1-3; no reliable D call. CDR1 SGHRS and CDR2 YFSETQ come from the germline V gene. Trimming took off 0 bases at V and 0 bases at J, with 10 bases between the two ends. The CDR3 is made up of 16 amino acids. The CDR3 loop is CASSLVGRTSGNTIYF. The CDR3 coding sequence is TGCGCCAGCAGCTTGGTTGGGCGTACCTCTGGAAACACCATATATTTT.

This chain connects TRBV7-2 to TRBJ1-4; TRBD1 matches at 7 bases. From germline, CDR1 is SGHTA and CDR2 FQGNSA. CDR3 length: 14 amino acids. With V trimmed by 4 bases and J by 8 bases, 7 bases remained unmatched. Here the CDR3 DNA reads TGTGCCAGCAGCTCGGGGACAGTACGGGAAAAACTGTTTTTT. Its translation is CASSSGTVREKLFF.

This clone was seen a few times. The CDR3 DNA follows: TGTGCCAGCAGCCCTAGCGGGACCCTTTACGAGCAGTACTTC. Residues: CASSPSGTLYEQYF. This rearrangement joins TRBV7-8 to TRBJ2-7; 9 bases map to TRBD2. The germline gives CDR1 SGHVS, CDR2 FQNEAQ. The ends lost 5 bases at V and 4 bases at J; junction bases unmatched: 6. The CDR3 sequence is 14 residues long.

CDR3 protein: CATSDGFEVAGYTF. CDR3 bases: TGTGCCACCAGTGATGGCTTTGAGGTAGCCGGCTACACCTTC. The V call is TRBV24-1, the J call TRBJ1-2; D gene ambiguous. Trimming cost V 3 bases and J 8 bases, with 15 bases left between them. The CDR3 is made up of 14 amino acids. The germline V gene has CDR1 KGHDR and CDR2 SFDVKD.